This record concerns one TCR beta chain sequence. This entry comes from a study of CD8 T cells in ankylosing spondylitis. Preparation of TCR beta libraries was done by quantitative 5'-RACE with molecular barcodes. TCRdb analysed the 5' RACE reads with MiXCR anew, one entry per CDR3 protein. The sample consists of 350,000 to 400,000 distinct CDR3 sequences, approximately 22% of them appearing once. CDR3 length: 13 residues. Per the germline V gene, CDR1 is LNHDA and CDR2 is SQIVND (reference sequence). Trimming removed 7 bases from V and 3 bases from J; junction bases left unmatched: 6. The chain uses TRBV19 and TRBJ2-7; 7 nucleotides agree with TRBD1. Material for sequencing was blood, either unsorted or a sorted T cell fraction (not recorded which). The TCR was taken from a male donor with ankylosing spondylitis or in good health (not recorded which). The CDR3 sequence: CASIGDSHYEQYF. The DNA of the CDR3 is TGTGCCAGTATCGGGGACAGCCACTACGAGCAGTACTTC. The complete variable domain, with remaining parts taken from reference TRBV19 and TRBJ2-7, reads DGGITQSPKYLFRKEGQNVTLSCEQNLNHDAMYWYRQDPGQGLRLIYYSQIVNDFQKGDIAEGYSVSREKKESFPLTVTSAQKNPTAFYLCASIGDSHYEQYFGPGTRLTVT.